The 22 T cell receptor beta chains below were found in one sample sequenced in a study of blood T cell repertoires in COVID-19. The data were produced by immunoSEQ multiplex PCR, yet TCRdb's version contains in-frame clones alone and is incomplete. The sample carries around 28,000 clones, roughly nine tenths recorded once. The sequenced sample consisted of peripheral blood. These receptors all come from a human donor with acute or convalescent COVID-19. The donor label of this sample is uncertain.

The chain joins TRBV21-1 to TRBJ1-5; TRBD1 was called by the table and not checked on the DNA. TRBV21-1 constitutes a pseudogene. This CDR3 is 15 amino acids long. CDR3: CASSKEGRDNQPQHF. The DNA for the CDR3 is TGTGCCAGCAGCAAAGAGGGCAGGGACAATCAGCCCCAGCATTTT.

This clone was observed once. The chain carries TRBV5-1 and TRBJ1-6; a weak D match, TRBD1 (5 bases). CDR1 is SGHRS and CDR2 is YFSETQ in the germline V gene. The ends were cut back, 5 bases at V and 13 bases at J, with 22 bases in the middle. The CDR3 length is 15 residues. CDR3 sequence reads: CASSQLGPEARPLHF. The CDR3 nucleotides are TGCGCCAGCAGTCAGTTGGGGCCAGAGGCCCGTCCCCTCCACTTT.

The J gene is TRBJ2-5, the V gene TRBV7-6; 11 bases are shared with TRBD1. Germline CDR1 reads SGHVS; CDR2 reads FNYEAQ. After removal of 5 bases from V and 0 bases from J, the junction contained 5 bases not matched to a gene. The CDR3 has 16 residues. Here the CDR3 DNA reads TGTGCCAGCAGCCCTTGGACAGGGGGCGACCAAGAGACCCAGTACTTC. Translated, it gives CASSPWTGGDQETQYF.

This chain links TRBV3-1 (or the pseudogene TRBV3-2) with TRBJ1-1; 10 bases fit TRBD1. J lost 3 bases, V lost 4 bases, and 5 bases had no gene match. There are 15 residues in the CDR3. Germline V gives CDR1 LGHDT, CDR2 YNNKEL (reference sequence). The CDR3 DNA reads as TGTGCCAGCAGCCTCCGGGACAGGGGAGACACTGAAGCTTTCTTT. Protein sequence: CASSLRDRGDTEAFF.

The chain joins TRBV6-5 to TRBJ1-2; 7 nucleotides line up with TRBD1. CDR1 is MNHEY and CDR2 is SVGAGI in the germline V gene. V trimming: 0 bases; J trimming: 2 bases; junction bases outside the gene matches: 3. The CDR3 runs to 15 residues. CDR3: CASSYSTGLNYGYTF. The CDR3 nucleotides read TGTGCCAGCAGTTACTCGACAGGGCTAAACTATGGCTACACCTTC.

The CDR3 loop is CASSLVVQGSGYTF. In nucleotides, the CDR3 is TGCGCCAGCAGCTTGGTGGTCCAGGGAAGTGGCTACACCTTC. V gene TRBV5-1 combines with J gene TRBJ1-2; tentative D call: TRBD1 (5 bases). V shed 0 bases and J shed 7 bases, with 13 bases lying between them. In germline, CDR1 is SGHRS, CDR2 YFSETQ. The CDR3 consists of 14 residues.

This chain connects TRBV2 to TRBJ2-4, with D uncertain. This CDR3 spans 12 amino acids. Deletions cut 4 bases from V and 9 bases from J, with 10 bases between. Germline V CDR1 and CDR2: SNHLY, FYNNEI. CDR3 amino acids: CASSVGVGIQYF. The DNA of the CDR3 is TGTGCCAGCAGTGTAGGAGTTGGCATTCAGTACTTC.

The chain links TRBV3-1 (or the pseudogene TRBV3-2) to TRBJ1-4; D might be TRBD1 (6 bases). In germline, CDR1 is LGHDT, CDR2 YNNKEL (reference sequence). With 4 bases removed from V and 5 bases from J, the gap between germline ends came to 11 bases. The CDR3 is made up of 14 amino acids. CDR3 sequence: CASSRRGENEKLFF. The CDR3 DNA reads TGTGCCAGCAGCCGCAGGGGAGAGAATGAAAAACTGTTTTTT.

The chain is built from TRBV18 and TRBJ1-2, with a possible D match to TRBD1 (5 bases). The CDR3 consists of 13 residues. Germline V CDR1 and CDR2: KGHSH, LQKENI. The ends were cut back, 3 bases at V and 8 bases at J, with 13 bases in the middle. The CDR3 nucleotides read TGTGCCAGCTCACCGGCGGGGGACGGAGGCTACACCTTC. As protein: CASSPAGDGGYTF.

The DNA for the CDR3 is TGCGCCAGCAGCCATGACAGGGTTTCCTACGAGCAGTACTTC. It encodes CASSHDRVSYEQYF. The chain recombines TRBV5-1 with TRBJ2-7, with TRBD1 matching 7 bases. The CDR3 covers 14 residues. Trimming removed 4 bases from V and 1 base from J; junction bases left unmatched: 5. Germline CDR1 SGHRS, CDR2 YFSETQ.

The chain combines TRBV5-4 with TRBJ2-5; possible D gene TRBD1, 5 bases. The CDR3 covers 15 residues. Trimming stripped 2 bases from V and 5 bases from J, with 16 bases between. Germline CDR1 SGHNT, CDR2 YYREEE (reference sequence). The CDR3 DNA is TGTGCCAGCAGCTTAAGACAGTCAAGGTTGGAGACCCAGTACTTC. Encoded protein: CASSLRQSRLETQYF. The full variable domain, with the rest looked up from reference TRBV5-4 and TRBJ2-5, is ETGVTQSPTHLIKTRGQQVTLRCSSQSGHNTVSWYQQALGQGPQFIFQYYREEENGRGNFPPRFSGLQFPNYSSELNVNALELDDSALYLCASSLRQSRLETQYFGPGTRLLVL.

This chain connects TRBV5-4 to TRBJ1-3; no firm D call. Trimming pared 0 bases from V and 4 bases from J, leaving 8 bases between. The CDR3 has 14 amino acids. Per germline, CDR1 SGHNT and CDR2 YYREEE (reference sequence). The CDR3 bases are TGTGCCAGCAGCTTGGCAAGTAGAGGAAACACCATATATTTT. Encoded protein: CASSLASRGNTIYF.

V is TRBV14 and J is TRBJ1-2, with TRBD1 matching over 8 bases. The CDR3 is 14 amino acids. After removal of 2 bases from V and 6 bases from J, the junction contained 5 bases not matched to a gene. Per germline, CDR1 SGHDN and CDR2 FVKESK. Here the CDR3 DNA reads TGTGCCAGCAGCCAACAGGGGGCTCGAAATGGCTACACCTTC. It translates to CASSQQGARNGYTF.

The V and J genes are TRBV5-1 and TRBJ1-3; D is ambiguous. CDR1 and CDR2 (germline): SGHRS, YFSETQ. CDR3 length: 12 amino acids. Deletions cut 3 bases from V and 7 bases from J, with 8 bases between. CDR3: CASSWPGNTIYF. As DNA, the CDR3 is TGCGCCAGCAGCTGGCCGGGGAACACCATATATTTT.

This clone was detected a few times. V gene TRBV12-3 or TRBV12-4 combines with J gene TRBJ2-7; 7 bases match TRBD1. The V and J ends lost 7 bases and 5 bases, in that order; junction bases with no gene match: 8. The CDR3 spans 13 residues. The CDR3 sequence is CASKRQGVNEQYF. DNA of the CDR3: TGTGCCAGCAAACGACAGGGAGTGAACGAGCAGTACTTC.

The chain links TRBV28 to TRBJ1-6; 9 bases agree with TRBD1. The CDR3 covers 15 residues. The germline CDR1 and CDR2 sequences are MDHEN and SYDVKM. Germline trimming cut 5 bases from V and 9 bases from J; bases unmatched to any gene: 8. CDR3 region: CASSGGQGLRSPLHF. CDR3 nucleotides: TGTGCCAGCAGTGGAGGACAGGGGTTACGTTCACCCCTCCACTTT.

The rearrangement links TRBV6-2 or TRBV6-3 to TRBJ2-4, with TRBD1 as a possible D gene (5 bases). The CDR3 has 16 amino acids. V was clipped by 2 bases and J by 3 bases, with 14 bases between them. From germline, CDR1 is MNHEY and CDR2 SVGEGT. CDR3 sequence: CASSYGGAAVKNIQYF. CDR3 coding DNA: TGTGCCAGCAGTTACGGTGGGGCGGCGGTCAAAAACATTCAGTACTTC.

CDR3 protein: CASSSSGTSAGNEQFF. The CDR3 nucleotides are TGTGCCAGCAGCTCCAGCGGGACTAGCGCGGGCAATGAGCAGTTCTTC. This chain joins TRBV9 and TRBJ2-1; 10 bases agree with TRBD2. The junction had 10 bases not matched to a gene; V was cut back by 4 bases and J by 6 bases. Germline lookup yields CDR1 SGDLS and CDR2 YYNGEE. This CDR3 region has 16 residues.

V usage is TRBV6-5 and J usage is TRBJ1-2; 7 nucleotides line up with TRBD1. The germline gives CDR1 MNHEY, CDR2 SVGAGI. V lost 6 bases to trimming and J lost 4 bases; unmatched junction nucleotides: 11. This CDR3 contains 15 residues. DNA for the CDR3: TGTGCCAGCAGCCCGGGACAGACTTACCTCTATGGCTACACCTTC. Amino acids: CASSPGQTYLYGYTF.

This clone has more than one count but fewer than ten. V is TRBV15 and J is TRBJ2-7; the match to TRBD2 covers 9 bases. Germline V gene lookup returns CDR1 LNHNV and CDR2 YYDKDF (reference sequence). Trimming at V came to 4 bases and at J to 6 bases, leaving 4 bases not matched to a gene. The CDR3 loop spans 13 amino acids. The CDR3 loop reads CATSIGTSSEQYF. The CDR3 DNA reads TGTGCCACCAGCATTGGGACTAGCAGCGAGCAGTACTTC.

V usage is TRBV6-5 and J usage is TRBJ2-7; 12 bases are shared with TRBD2. The V segment lost 5 bases and the J segment 4 bases; nucleotides outside the gene matches: 6. Germline V lookup: CDR1 MNHEY, CDR2 SVGAGI. The CDR3 length is 15 residues. Written as DNA, the CDR3 is TGTGCCAGCAGTCTCCTACTAGCGGGAGGTTACGAGCAGTACTTC. It specifies CASSLLLAGGYEQYF.

J is TRBJ2-1 and V is TRBV5-1; tentative D call: TRBD2 (6 bases). Per germline, CDR1 SGHRS and CDR2 YFSETQ. The CDR3 length is 16 residues. Between the trimmed V and J ends, which lost 2 bases and 3 bases, there was a span of 15 bases. CDR3 sequence reads: CASSFGPGVHYNEQFF. The DNA for the CDR3 is TGCGCCAGCAGCTTTGGTCCGGGAGTTCACTACAATGAGCAGTTCTTC.